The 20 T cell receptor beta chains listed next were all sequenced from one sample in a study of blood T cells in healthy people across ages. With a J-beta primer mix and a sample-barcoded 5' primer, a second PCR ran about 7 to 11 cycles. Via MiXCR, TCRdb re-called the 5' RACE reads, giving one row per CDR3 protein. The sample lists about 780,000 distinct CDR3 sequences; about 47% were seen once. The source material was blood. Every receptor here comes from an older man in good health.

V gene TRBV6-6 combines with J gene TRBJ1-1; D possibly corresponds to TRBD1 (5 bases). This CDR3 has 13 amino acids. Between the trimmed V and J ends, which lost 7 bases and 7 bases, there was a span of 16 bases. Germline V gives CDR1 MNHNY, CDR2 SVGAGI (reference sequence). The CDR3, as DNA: TGTGCCAGCACCCCCGGGGGGGGAGGTGAAGCTTTCTTT. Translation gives CASTPGGGGEAFF.

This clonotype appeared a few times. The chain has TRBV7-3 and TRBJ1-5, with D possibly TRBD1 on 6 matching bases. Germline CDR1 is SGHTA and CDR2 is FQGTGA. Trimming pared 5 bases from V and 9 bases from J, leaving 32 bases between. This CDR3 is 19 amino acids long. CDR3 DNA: TGTGCCAGCAGCCACAAAGGGGGGGTGAGGACTCCTCGGACACGGCCCCAGCATTTT. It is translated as CASSHKGGVRTPRTRPQHF.

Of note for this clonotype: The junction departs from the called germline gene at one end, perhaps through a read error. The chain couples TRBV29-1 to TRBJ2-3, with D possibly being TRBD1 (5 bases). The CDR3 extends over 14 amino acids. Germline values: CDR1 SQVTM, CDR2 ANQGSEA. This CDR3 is CSVVFQGFGDTQNF. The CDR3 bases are TGCAGCGTTGTATTTCAGGGCTTTGGAGATACGCAGAATTTT.

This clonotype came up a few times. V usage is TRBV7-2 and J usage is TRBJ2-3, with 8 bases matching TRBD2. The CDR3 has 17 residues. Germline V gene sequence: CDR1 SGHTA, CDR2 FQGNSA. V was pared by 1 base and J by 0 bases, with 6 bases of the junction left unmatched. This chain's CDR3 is CASSLDGRASSTDTQYF. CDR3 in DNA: TGTGCCAGCAGCTTAGACGGGAGGGCCTCTAGCACAGATACGCAGTATTTT.

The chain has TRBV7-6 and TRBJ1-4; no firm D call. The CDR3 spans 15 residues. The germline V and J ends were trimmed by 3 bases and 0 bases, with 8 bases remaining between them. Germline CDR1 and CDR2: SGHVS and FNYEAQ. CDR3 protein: CASSFGPSTNEKLFF. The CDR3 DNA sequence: TGTGCCAGCAGCTTCGGGCCGTCAACTAATGAAAAACTGTTTTTT.

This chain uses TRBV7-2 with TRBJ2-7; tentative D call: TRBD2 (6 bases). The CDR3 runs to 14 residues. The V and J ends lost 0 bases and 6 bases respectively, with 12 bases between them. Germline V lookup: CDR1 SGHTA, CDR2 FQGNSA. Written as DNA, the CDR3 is TGTGCCAGCAGCTTAGCTAAACTAGCTGGCGAGCAGTACTTC. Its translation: CASSLAKLAGEQYF. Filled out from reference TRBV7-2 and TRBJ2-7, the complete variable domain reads GAGVSQSPSNKVTEKGKDVELRCDPISGHTALYWYRQSLGQGLEFLIYFQGNSAPDKSGLPSDRFSAERTGGSVSTLTIQRTQQEDSAVYLCASSLAKLAGEQYFGPGTRLTVT.

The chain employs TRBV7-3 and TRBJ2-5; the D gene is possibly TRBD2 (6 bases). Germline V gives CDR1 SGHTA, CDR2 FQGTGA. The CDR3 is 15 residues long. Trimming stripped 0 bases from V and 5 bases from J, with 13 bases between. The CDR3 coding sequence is TGTGCCAGCAGCTTAACTGGAGGCGGGACGGAGACCCAGTACTTC. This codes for CASSLTGGGTETQYF. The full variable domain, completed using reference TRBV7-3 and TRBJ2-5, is GAGVSQTPSNKVTEKGKYVELRCDPISGHTALYWYRQSLGQGPEFLIYFQGTGAADDSGLPNDRFFAVRPEGSVSTLKIQRTERGDSAVYLCASSLTGGGTETQYFGPGTRLLVL.

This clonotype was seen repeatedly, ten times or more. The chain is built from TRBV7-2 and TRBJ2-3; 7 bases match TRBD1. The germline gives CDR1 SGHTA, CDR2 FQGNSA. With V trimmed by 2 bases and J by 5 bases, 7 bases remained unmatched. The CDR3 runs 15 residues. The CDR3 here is CASSLRQGKIDTQYF. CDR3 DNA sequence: TGTGCCAGCAGCTTACGACAGGGCAAGATAGATACGCAGTATTTT. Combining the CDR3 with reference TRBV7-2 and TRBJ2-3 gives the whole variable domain GAGVSQSPSNKVTEKGKDVELRCDPISGHTALYWYRQSLGQGLEFLIYFQGNSAPDKSGLPSDRFSAERTGGSVSTLTIQRTQQEDSAVYLCASSLRQGKIDTQYFGPGTRLTVL.

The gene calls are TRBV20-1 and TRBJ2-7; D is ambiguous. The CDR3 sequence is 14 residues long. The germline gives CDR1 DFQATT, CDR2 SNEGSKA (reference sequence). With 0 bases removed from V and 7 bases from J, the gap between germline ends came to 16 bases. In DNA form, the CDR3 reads TGCAGTGCTAGAGACCCGCTTGGGATTCGGGAGCAGTACTTC. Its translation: CSARDPLGIREQYF.

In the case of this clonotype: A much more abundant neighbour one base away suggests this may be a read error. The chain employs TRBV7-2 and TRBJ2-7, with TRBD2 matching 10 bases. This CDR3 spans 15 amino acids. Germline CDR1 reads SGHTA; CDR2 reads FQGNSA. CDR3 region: CAGSLAGGGLDEQYF. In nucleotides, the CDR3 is TGTGCCGGCAGCTTAGCGGGAGGCGGTCTTGACGAGCAGTACTTC.

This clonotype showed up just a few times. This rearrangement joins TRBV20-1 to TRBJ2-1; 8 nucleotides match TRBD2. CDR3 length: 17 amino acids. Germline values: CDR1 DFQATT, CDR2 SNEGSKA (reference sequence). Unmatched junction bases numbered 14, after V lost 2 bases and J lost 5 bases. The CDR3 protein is CSARRPGGGTSDNEQFF. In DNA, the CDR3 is TGCAGTGCTAGACGACCGGGAGGGGGGACTAGTGACAATGAGCAGTTCTTC.

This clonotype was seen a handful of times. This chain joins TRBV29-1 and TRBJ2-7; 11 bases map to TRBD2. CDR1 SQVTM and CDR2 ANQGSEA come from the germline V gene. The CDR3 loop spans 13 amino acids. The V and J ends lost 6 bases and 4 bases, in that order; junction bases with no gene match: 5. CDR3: CSVRLAGLYEQYF. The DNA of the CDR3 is TGCAGCGTCCGACTAGCGGGACTATACGAGCAGTACTTC.

The CDR3 here is CASSPRPRWETQYF. DNA of the CDR3: TGTGCCAGCAGCCCACGGCCGCGGTGGGAGACCCAGTACTTC. This chain connects TRBV7-9 to TRBJ2-7; D is ambiguous. The DNA end is a closer match to TRBJ2-5, so the J assignment may be wrong. Germline V gives CDR1 SEHNR, CDR2 FQNEAQ (reference sequence). The CDR3 consists of 14 residues.

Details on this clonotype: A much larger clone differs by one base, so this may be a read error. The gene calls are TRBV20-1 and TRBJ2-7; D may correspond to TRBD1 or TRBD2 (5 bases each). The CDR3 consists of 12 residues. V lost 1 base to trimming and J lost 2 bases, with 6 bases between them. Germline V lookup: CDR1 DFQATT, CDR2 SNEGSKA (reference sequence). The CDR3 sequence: CSARGGAYEQYF. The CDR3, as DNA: TGCAGTGCTAGAGGAGGGGCCTACGAGCAGTACTTC.

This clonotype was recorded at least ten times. The CDR3 nucleotides are TGTGCCAGCAGCTTAGGACTAGGAGGGTACACTAGCACAGATACGCAGTATTTT. Amino acid sequence: CASSLGLGGYTSTDTQYF. The chain links TRBV7-2 to TRBJ2-3; D possibly corresponds to TRBD2 (6 bases). Trimming left V 1 base short and J 0 bases short, with 17 bases between. CDR3 length equals 18 residues. Germline lookup yields CDR1 SGHTA and CDR2 FQGNSA.

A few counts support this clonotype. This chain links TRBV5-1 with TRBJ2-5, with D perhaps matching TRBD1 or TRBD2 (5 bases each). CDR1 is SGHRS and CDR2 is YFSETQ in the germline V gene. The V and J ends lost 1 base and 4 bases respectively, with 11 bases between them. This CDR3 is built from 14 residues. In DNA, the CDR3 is TGCGCCAGCAGCTTGAATGCAGGGAGAGAGACCCAGTACTTC. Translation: CASSLNAGRETQYF.

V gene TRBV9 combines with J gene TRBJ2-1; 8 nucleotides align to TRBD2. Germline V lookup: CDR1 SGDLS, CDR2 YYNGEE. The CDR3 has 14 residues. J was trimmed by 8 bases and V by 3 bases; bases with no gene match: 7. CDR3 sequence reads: CASSAWTSFDEQFF. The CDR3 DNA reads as TGTGCCAGCAGCGCTTGGACTAGCTTCGATGAGCAGTTCTTC.

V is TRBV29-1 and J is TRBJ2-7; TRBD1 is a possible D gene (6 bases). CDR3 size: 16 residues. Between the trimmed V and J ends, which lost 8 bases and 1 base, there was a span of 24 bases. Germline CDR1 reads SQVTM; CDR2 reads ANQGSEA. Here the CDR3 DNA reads TGCAGCATAAACGCGCCTAGCCCAAGGGGGTCCTACGAGCAGTACTTC. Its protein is CSINAPSPRGSYEQYF.

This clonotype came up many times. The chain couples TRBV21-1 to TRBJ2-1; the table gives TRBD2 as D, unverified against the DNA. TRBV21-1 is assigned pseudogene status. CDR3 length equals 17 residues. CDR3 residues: CASNDPPTGGSYNEQFF. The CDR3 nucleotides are TGTGCCAGCAACGACCCTCCGACAGGGGGCTCCTACAATGAGCAGTTCTTC.

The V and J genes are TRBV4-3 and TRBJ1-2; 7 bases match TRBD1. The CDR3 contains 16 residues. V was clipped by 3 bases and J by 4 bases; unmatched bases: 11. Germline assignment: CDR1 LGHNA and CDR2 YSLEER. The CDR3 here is CASSQQTGTVAYGYTF. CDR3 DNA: TGCGCCAGCAGCCAGCAAACCGGGACAGTCGCCTATGGCTACACCTTC.